This record concerns one TCR beta chain sequence. Authors' data handling: For nucleated cells, counts were estimated from reference gene primer amplification. Sequenced by immunoSEQ multiplex PCR; TCRdb stores in-frame clones only, minus some. D and trimming come from the DNA, and the V and J calls and clone size come from that table. This sample has some 320,000 clones; more than 75% occur once, and the top ten carry around 2.5%. With 7 bases removed from V and 5 bases from J, the gap between germline ends came to 14 bases. CDR3 length equals 13 residues. Germline V gene lookup returns CDR1 PRHDT and CDR2 FYEKMQ (reference sequence). The entry originates in a study of blood T cell repertoires in COVID-19. Study in general: Sources were T cells, B-cell-depleted T cells, or PBMCs; the material itself was cDNA or gDNA.

Participants' own reports of clinical history determined their cohort assignment. What was sequenced was PBMCs or T cells enriched from blood (not recorded which). The rearrangement uses TRBV13 and TRBJ2-5, with D maybe TRBD2 (5 bases). This receptor was obtained from a man aged 60 to 75 who had recovered from COVID-19. CDR3 coding DNA: TGTGCCAGCACCCTGAGCGGATGGGAGACCCAGTACTTC. This codes for CASTLSGWETQYF.